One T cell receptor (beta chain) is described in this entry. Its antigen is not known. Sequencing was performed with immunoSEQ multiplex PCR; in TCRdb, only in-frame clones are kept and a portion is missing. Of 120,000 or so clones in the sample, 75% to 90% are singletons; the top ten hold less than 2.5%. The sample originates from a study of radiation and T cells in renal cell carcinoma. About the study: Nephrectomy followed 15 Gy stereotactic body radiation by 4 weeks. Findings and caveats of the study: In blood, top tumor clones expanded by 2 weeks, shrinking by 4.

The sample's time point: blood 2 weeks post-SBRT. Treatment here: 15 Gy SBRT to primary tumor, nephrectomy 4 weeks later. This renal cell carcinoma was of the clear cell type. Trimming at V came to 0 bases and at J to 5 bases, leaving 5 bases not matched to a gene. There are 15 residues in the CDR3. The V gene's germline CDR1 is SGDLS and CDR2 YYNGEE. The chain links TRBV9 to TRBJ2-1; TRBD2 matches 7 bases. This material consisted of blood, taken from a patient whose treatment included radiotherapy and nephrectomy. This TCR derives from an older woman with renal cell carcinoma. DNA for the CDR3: TGTGCCAGCAGCGTAGAGCCCGGGACTAACAATGAGCAGTTCTTC. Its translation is CASSVEPGTNNEQFF.